These 8 T cell receptor beta chains originate from one sample sequenced in a study of CD4 T cells in relation to SARS-CoV-2 and coronaviruses. These receptors lack a known antigen. Unexposed donor CD4+ T cells date from about 2011-2018, before the COVID-19 pandemic. CD4+ T cells were isolated from the cells after around 10 days of culture. Measured with immunoSEQ multiplex PCR; TCRdb has only the in-frame clones, and not every one. The table records about 20,000 clones, less than 80% of them present only once. The sequenced material came from CD4+ T cells from PBMCs, cultured in vitro. The origin of the receptors is a human donor in good health.

The gene calls are TRBV6-5 and TRBJ2-1; 14 bases fit TRBD2. With 6 bases clipped from V and 8 bases from J, the junction kept 6 bases outside the gene matches. The CDR3 is 15 residues long. Germline values: CDR1 MNHEY, CDR2 SVGAGI. The CDR3 is CASSTGTSGSYEQFF. In DNA form, the CDR3 reads TGTGCCAGCAGCACCGGGACTAGCGGGAGCTATGAGCAGTTCTTC.

The genes are TRBV19 and TRBJ2-3; D perhaps matches TRBD2 (5 bases). The CDR3 loop spans 14 amino acids. The germline CDR1 and CDR2 sequences are LNHDA and SQIVND (reference sequence). Trimming removed 3 bases from V and 0 bases from J, with 7 bases in between. The CDR3 here is CASSMDLSTDTQYF. CDR3 DNA: TGTGCCAGTAGTATGGACTTGAGCACAGATACGCAGTATTTT.

This clone was picked up a small number of times. J is TRBJ2-7 and V is TRBV4-2; D possibly corresponds to TRBD2 (6 bases). V was clipped by 0 bases and J by 4 bases, with 10 bases between them. The V gene's germline CDR1 is LGHNA and CDR2 YNFKEQ. This CDR3 has 14 residues. The CDR3 protein is CASSQELATYEQYF. CDR3 bases: TGTGCCAGCAGCCAAGAACTAGCTACTTACGAGCAGTACTTC.

This clone was detected once. The V call is TRBV7-2, the J call TRBJ1-1; 7 bases agree with TRBD1. Unmatched junction bases numbered 14, after V lost 3 bases and J lost 10 bases. Germline lookup yields CDR1 SGHTA and CDR2 FQGNSA. The length of the CDR3 is 15 residues. CDR3 bases: TGTGCCAGCAGCTTCGCTCCTTCTACAGGGGCCGGAGCTTTCTTT. Encoded protein: CASSFAPSTGAGAFF.

This chain joins TRBV19 and TRBJ1-4; a possible D gene is TRBD1 (6 bases). There are 17 residues in the CDR3. Deletions cut 0 bases from V and 8 bases from J, with 19 bases between. Germline lookup yields CDR1 LNHDA and CDR2 SQIVND (reference sequence). CDR3 coding DNA: TGTGCCAGTAGTATAGAGGGCCCGGGGGCATGGCGAGAAAAACTGTTTTTT. Its protein is CASSIEGPGAWREKLFF.

The count of this clone is one. V and J are TRBV20-1 and TRBJ2-1; D is uncertain. V was clipped by 3 bases and J by 0 bases, with 9 bases between them. From germline, CDR1 is DFQATT and CDR2 SNEGSKA (reference sequence). This CDR3 is built from 14 residues. The CDR3 reads CSASAESSYNEQFF. CDR3 sequence (DNA): TGCAGTGCTAGTGCCGAGAGCTCCTACAATGAGCAGTTCTTC.

This clone was seen only once. The gene calls are TRBV18 and TRBJ2-7; weak D call: TRBD2 (6 bases). V dropped 1 base and J dropped 7 bases, with 17 bases sitting between them. The CDR3 sequence is 15 residues long. Germline assignment: CDR1 KGHSH and CDR2 LQKENI. The CDR3 spells CASSPLGTLKVEQYF. The CDR3 DNA is TGTGCCAGCTCACCACTCGGGACTCTTAAAGTGGAGCAGTACTTC.

This clone was counted between two and nine times. CDR3 region: CASSNALRDRDEKLFF. The CDR3 DNA is TGTGCCAGCAGCAACGCTCTCCGGGACAGGGATGAAAAACTGTTTTTT. The genes are TRBV7-9 and TRBJ1-4; 9 bases are shared with TRBD1. The J segment lost 6 bases and the V segment lost 5 bases, leaving 10 bases of the junction unmatched. The CDR3 has 16 amino acids. The V gene's germline CDR1 is SEHNR and CDR2 FQNEAQ (reference sequence).